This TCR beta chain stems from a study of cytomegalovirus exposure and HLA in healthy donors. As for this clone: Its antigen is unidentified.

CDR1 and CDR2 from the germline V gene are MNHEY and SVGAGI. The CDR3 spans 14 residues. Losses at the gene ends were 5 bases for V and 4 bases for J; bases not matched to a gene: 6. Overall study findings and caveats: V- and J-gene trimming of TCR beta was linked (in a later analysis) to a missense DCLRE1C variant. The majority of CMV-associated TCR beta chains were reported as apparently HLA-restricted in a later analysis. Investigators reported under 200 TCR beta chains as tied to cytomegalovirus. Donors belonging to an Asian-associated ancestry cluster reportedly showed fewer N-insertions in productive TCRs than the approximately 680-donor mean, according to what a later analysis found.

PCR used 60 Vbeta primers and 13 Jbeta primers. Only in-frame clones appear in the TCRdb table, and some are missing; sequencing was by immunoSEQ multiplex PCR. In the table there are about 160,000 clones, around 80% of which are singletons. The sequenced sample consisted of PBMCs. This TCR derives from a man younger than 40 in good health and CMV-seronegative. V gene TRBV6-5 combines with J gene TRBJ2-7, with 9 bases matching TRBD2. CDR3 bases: TGTGCCAGCAGTCCTACTAGCGGGCCATACGAGCAGTACTTC. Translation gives CASSPTSGPYEQYF.